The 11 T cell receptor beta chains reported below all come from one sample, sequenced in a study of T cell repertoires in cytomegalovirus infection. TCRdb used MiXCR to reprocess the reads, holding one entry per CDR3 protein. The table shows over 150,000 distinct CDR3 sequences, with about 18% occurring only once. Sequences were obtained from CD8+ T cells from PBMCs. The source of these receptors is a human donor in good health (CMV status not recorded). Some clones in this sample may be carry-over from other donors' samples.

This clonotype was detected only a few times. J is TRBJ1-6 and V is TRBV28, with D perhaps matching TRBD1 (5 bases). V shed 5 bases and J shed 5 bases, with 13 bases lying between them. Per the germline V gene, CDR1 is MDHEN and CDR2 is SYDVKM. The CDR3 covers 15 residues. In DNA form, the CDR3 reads TGTGCCAGCAGTCAAATACAGGAGAATAATTCACCCCTCCACTTT. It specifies CASSQIQENNSPLHF.

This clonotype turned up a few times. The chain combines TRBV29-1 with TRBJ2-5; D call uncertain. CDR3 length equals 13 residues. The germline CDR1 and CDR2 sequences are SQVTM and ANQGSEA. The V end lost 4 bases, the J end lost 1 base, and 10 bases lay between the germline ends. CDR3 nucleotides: TGCAGCGTTGTCGCACATCTCCAAGAGACCCAGTACTTC. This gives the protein CSVVAHLQETQYF.

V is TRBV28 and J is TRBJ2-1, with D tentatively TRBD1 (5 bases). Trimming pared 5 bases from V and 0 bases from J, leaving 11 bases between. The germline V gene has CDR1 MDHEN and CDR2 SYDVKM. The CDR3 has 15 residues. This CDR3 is CASSATGYSYNEQFF. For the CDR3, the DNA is TGTGCCAGCAGTGCCACAGGCTACTCCTACAATGAGCAGTTCTTC.

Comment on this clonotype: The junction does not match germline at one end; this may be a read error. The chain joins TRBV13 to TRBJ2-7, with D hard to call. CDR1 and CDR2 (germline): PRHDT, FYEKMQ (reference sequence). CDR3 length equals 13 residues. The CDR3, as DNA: TGTGCCAGCAGTTTAGGCACGAACTACGAGCAGTACTTC. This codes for CASSLGTNYEQYF.

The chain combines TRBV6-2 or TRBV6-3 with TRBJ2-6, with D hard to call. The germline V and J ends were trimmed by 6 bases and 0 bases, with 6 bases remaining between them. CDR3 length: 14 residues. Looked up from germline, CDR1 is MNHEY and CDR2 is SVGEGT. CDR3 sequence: CASSWSSGANVLTF. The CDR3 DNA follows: TGTGCCAGCAGCTGGAGCTCTGGGGCCAACGTCCTGACTTTC.

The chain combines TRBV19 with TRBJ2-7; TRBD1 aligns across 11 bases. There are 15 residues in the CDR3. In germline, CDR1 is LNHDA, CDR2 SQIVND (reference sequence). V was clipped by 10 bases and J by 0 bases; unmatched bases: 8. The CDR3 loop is CATSPGTGGSYEQYF. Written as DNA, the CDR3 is TGTGCCACCTCGCCCGGGACAGGGGGCTCCTACGAGCAGTACTTC.

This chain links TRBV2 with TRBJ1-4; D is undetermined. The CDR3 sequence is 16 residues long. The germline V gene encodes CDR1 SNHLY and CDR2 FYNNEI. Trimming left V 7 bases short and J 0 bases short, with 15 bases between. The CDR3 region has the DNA TGTGCCAGCAATTTCGCAGCGGCCGCAACTAATGAAAAACTGTTTTTT. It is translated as CASNFAAAATNEKLFF.

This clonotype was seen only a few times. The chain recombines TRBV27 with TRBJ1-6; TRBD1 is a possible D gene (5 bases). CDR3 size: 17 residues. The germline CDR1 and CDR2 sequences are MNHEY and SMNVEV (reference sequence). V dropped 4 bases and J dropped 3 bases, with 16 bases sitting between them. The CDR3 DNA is TGTGCCAGCAGTTCCCTCAAGGGGAACGGCTATAATTCACCCCTCCACTTT. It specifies CASSSLKGNGYNSPLHF.

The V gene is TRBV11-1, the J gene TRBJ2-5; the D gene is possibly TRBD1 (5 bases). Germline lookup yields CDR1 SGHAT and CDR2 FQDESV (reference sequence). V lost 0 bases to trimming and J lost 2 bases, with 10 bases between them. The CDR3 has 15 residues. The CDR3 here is CASSLAPREQETQYF. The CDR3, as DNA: TGTGCCAGCAGCTTAGCCCCCAGGGAACAAGAGACCCAGTACTTC. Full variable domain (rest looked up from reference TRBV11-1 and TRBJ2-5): EAEVAQSPRYKITEKSQAVAFWCDPISGHATLYWYRQILGQGPELLVQFQDESVVDDSQLPKDRFSAERLKGVDSTLKIQPAELGDSAMYLCASSLAPREQETQYFGPGTRLLVL.

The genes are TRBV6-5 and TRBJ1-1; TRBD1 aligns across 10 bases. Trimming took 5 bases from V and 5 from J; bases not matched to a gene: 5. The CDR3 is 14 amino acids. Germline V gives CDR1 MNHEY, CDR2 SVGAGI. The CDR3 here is CASSMGTGDTEAFF. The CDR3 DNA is TGTGCCAGCAGTATGGGGACAGGGGATACTGAAGCTTTCTTT.

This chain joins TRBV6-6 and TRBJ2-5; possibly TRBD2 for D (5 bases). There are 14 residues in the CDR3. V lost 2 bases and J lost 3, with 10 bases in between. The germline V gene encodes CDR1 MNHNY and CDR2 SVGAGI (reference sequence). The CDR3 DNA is TGTGCCAGCAGTTACCGCGGGTTCGAAGAGACCCAGTACTTC. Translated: CASSYRGFEETQYF.